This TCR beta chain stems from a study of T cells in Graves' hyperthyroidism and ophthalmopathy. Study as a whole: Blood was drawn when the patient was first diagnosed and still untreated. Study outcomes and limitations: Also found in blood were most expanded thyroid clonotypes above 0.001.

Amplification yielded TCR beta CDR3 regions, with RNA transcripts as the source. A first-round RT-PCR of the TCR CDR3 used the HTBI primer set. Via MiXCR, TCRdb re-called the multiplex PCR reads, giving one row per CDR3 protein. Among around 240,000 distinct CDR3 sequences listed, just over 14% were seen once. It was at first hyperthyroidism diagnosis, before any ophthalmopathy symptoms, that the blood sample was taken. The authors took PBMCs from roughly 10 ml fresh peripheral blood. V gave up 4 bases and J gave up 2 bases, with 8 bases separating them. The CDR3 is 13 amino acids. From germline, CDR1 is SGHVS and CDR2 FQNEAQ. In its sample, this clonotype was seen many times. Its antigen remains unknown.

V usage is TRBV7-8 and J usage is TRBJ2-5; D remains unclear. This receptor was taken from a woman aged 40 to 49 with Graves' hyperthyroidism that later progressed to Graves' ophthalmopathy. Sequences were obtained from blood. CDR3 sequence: CASSYDLQETQYF. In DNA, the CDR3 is TGTGCCAGCAGCTACGACTTACAAGAGACCCAGTACTTC.